This T cell receptor (beta chain) is drawn from a study of T cell changes during pregnancy in multiple sclerosis. CDR3 length equals 12 residues. CDR1 and CDR2 (germline): KGHSH, LQKENI. J was trimmed by 4 bases and V by 7 bases; bases with no gene match: 3. Profiled with immunoSEQ multiplex PCR; TCRdb holds only in-frame clones, not every one. This table holds about 17,000 clones, around 82% found once. The chain employs TRBV18 and TRBJ1-1; 7 bases line up with TRBD1. The sequence derives from a female donor in good health, enrolled as a control in a pregnancy study. The source was CD8+ T cells from peripheral blood mononuclear cells, collected in the third trimester of pregnancy. The CDR3 region is CASYSGGTEAFF. CDR3 nucleotide sequence: TGTGCCAGCTACTCAGGGGGCACTGAAGCTTTCTTT.